A selection of T cell receptor beta chains follows, all from one sample in a study of shared clonotypes between healthy human individuals. This table comes from immunoSEQ multiplex PCR, and its TCRdb copy is limited to in-frame clones, with some not included. The sample records 550,000 to 750,000 clones, approximately 90% being singletons. Sequenced sample: naive CD8+ T cells sorted from blood. The receptors shown here come from a young man in good health. Each CDR3 is given without its conserved first and last residue. Each record gives: J gene, V gene, CDR3 protein.

j_gene: TRBJ2-7; v_gene: TRBV7-3; CDR3aa: ASSLTGTSYDSYEQY
j_gene: TRBJ2-7; v_gene: TRBV29-1; CDR3aa: SVEWRTELY
j_gene: TRBJ2-4; v_gene: TRBV28; CDR3aa: ASSSRDRLSGKNIQY
j_gene: TRBJ2-3; v_gene: TRBV10-3; CDR3aa: AISPTSTDTQY
j_gene: TRBJ1-1; v_gene: TRBV28; CDR3aa: ASSFEGNTEAF
j_gene: TRBJ2-1; v_gene: TRBV13; CDR3aa: ASSSPWDREENYNEQF
j_gene: TRBJ2-1; v_gene: TRBV11-2; CDR3aa: ASSLSSGSNWNEQF
j_gene: TRBJ2-3; v_gene: TRBV9; CDR3aa: ASSAAGTGDPKGDTQY
j_gene: TRBJ2-7; v_gene: TRBV4-1; CDR3aa: ASSQDPGIYEQY
j_gene: TRBJ2-7; v_gene: TRBV9; CDR3aa: ASSAGSEQY
j_gene: TRBJ1-2; v_gene: TRBV25-1; CDR3aa: ASSEWGSEKADGYT
j_gene: TRBJ1-2; v_gene: TRBV28; CDR3aa: ASSFDRERSGYT
j_gene: TRBJ2-5; v_gene: TRBV27; CDR3aa: ASSLGRKETQY
j_gene: TRBJ2-7; v_gene: TRBV28; CDR3aa: ASSGTVYEQY
j_gene: TRBJ1-2; v_gene: TRBV5-8; CDR3aa: ASTPTSGQEPYGYT
j_gene: TRBJ1-1; v_gene: TRBV7-2; CDR3aa: ASSLGGIAF
j_gene: TRBJ2-1; v_gene: TRBV28; CDR3aa: ATRGPESSYNEQF
j_gene: TRBJ2-3; v_gene: TRBV7-3; CDR3aa: ASSSLRLTDTQY
j_gene: TRBJ2-7; v_gene: TRBV10-2; CDR3aa: ASSLDSYEQY
j_gene: TRBJ2-5; v_gene: TRBV27; CDR3aa: ASSPRGQGAWETQY
j_gene: TRBJ1-5; v_gene: TRBV20-1; CDR3aa: SAGQPQH
j_gene: TRBJ2-1; v_gene: TRBV11-3; CDR3aa: ASSSLAGRLDEQF
j_gene: TRBJ2-7; v_gene: TRBV11-2; CDR3aa: ASSYNRGLYEQY
j_gene: TRBJ2-3; v_gene: TRBV27; CDR3aa: ASSPLMTGGSTDTQY
j_gene: TRBJ2-5; v_gene: TRBV7-9; CDR3aa: ASRMRPGQQETQY
j_gene: TRBJ2-1; v_gene: TRBV5-4; CDR3aa: ASSLGREIRYNEQF
j_gene: TRBJ2-3; v_gene: TRBV7-9; CDR3aa: ASSLLRITDTQY
j_gene: TRBJ2-7; v_gene: TRBV29-1; CDR3aa: SVVERDHRESSYEQY
j_gene: TRBJ2-7; v_gene: TRBV7-9; CDR3aa: ASSHDTSGGYEQY
j_gene: TRBJ2-4; v_gene: TRBV6-4; CDR3aa: ASSDSRRDRGPLLKNIQY
j_gene: TRBJ2-7; v_gene: TRBV19; CDR3aa: ASSMQGAHEQY
j_gene: TRBJ2-5; v_gene: TRBV6-1; CDR3aa: ASSLPAGVGETQY
j_gene: TRBJ1-3; v_gene: TRBV6-6; CDR3aa: ASSHRGADSGNTIY
j_gene: TRBJ2-3; v_gene: TRBV10-3; CDR3aa: AIRSGTLTDTQY
j_gene: TRBJ2-7; v_gene: TRBV14; CDR3aa: ASSPGRPYEQY
j_gene: TRBJ2-7; v_gene: TRBV5-6; CDR3aa: ASSPRDRSYEQY
j_gene: TRBJ2-7; v_gene: TRBV6-5; CDR3aa: ASSYSVGGAYEQY
j_gene: TRBJ2-1; v_gene: TRBV6-5; CDR3aa: ASSYSSGPYNEQF
j_gene: TRBJ1-1; v_gene: TRBV30; CDR3aa: AWSDATEAF
j_gene: TRBJ2-1; v_gene: TRBV11-2; CDR3aa: ASKDGSSPKDNEQF
j_gene: TRBJ1-2; v_gene: TRBV9; CDR3aa: ASSVPGRDGYT
j_gene: TRBJ2-3; v_gene: TRBV19; CDR3aa: ASSRPRGSPDTQY
j_gene: TRBJ2-1; v_gene: TRBV14; CDR3aa: ASSSPGAWEQF
j_gene: TRBJ2-7; v_gene: TRBV28; CDR3aa: ASSYEPGLATYEQY
j_gene: TRBJ2-1; v_gene: TRBV10-2; CDR3aa: ASNGGRDRGL
j_gene: TRBJ2-3; v_gene: TRBV5-4; CDR3aa: ASSTSGPTDTQY
j_gene: TRBJ2-1; v_gene: TRBV9; CDR3aa: ASSVYGIGENNEQF
j_gene: TRBJ2-5; v_gene: TRBV13; CDR3aa: ASSYRDWETQY
j_gene: TRBJ1-5; v_gene: TRBV4-1; CDR3aa: ASSRGPGSDQPQH
j_gene: TRBJ2-5; v_gene: TRBV2; CDR3aa: ASELVSDSGETQY
j_gene: TRBJ2-1; v_gene: TRBV5-1; CDR3aa: ASSRSSYNEQF
j_gene: TRBJ1-4; v_gene: TRBV11-2; CDR3aa: ASSDIRTVRQNEKLF
j_gene: TRBJ2-7; v_gene: TRBV11-2; CDR3aa: ASSFGTDYEQY
j_gene: NA; v_gene: TRBV10-3; CDR3aa: AISEGGSYEQY